Listed below are T cell receptor beta chains from one sample, sequenced in a study of CD8+ T cells in alopecia areata. Only in-frame clones appear in the TCRdb table, and some are missing; sequencing was by immunoSEQ multiplex PCR. This table holds around 70,000 clones, 29% found once. Sequencing was performed on CD8+ T cells sorted from blood, taken at week 4, from a patient treated with tofacitinib. Source of these receptors: a human donor with alopecia areata. Both conserved end residues are part of each CDR3. D genes are given only for firm matches. Expanded clones get a size class; other rows say once, few or many, or leave the size out.

CDR3aa	CDR3nt	v_gene	j_gene	abundance	d_gene
CSVVDGYNEQFF	TGCAGCGTCGTGGACGGGTACAATGAGCAGTTCTTC	TRBV29-1	TRBJ2-1	-	-
CASSPFRLAGDREQYF	TGTGCCAGCAGCCCTTTTCGACTAGCGGGAGATCGCGAGCAGTACTTC	TRBV27	TRBJ2-7	once	TRBD2
CSVAGGPGEEGEKLFF	TGCAGCGTAGCTGGGGGTCCAGGGGAAGAGGGCGAAAAACTGTTTTTT	TRBV29-1	TRBJ1-4	few	-
CAWRNRNTEAFF	TGTGCCTGGAGAAATAGGAACACTGAAGCTTTCTTT	TRBV30	TRBJ1-1	-	-
CSVREYGYTF	TGCAGCGTTAGGGAGTATGGCTACACCTTC	TRBV29-1	TRBJ1-2	-	-
CSVGGGRGYEQYF	TGCAGCGTTGGTGGTGGCAGGGGGTACGAGCAGTACTTC	TRBV29-1	TRBJ2-7	-	TRBD1
CASSLPRNTEAFF	TGTGCCAGCAGCTTACCCCGGAACACTGAAGCTTTCTTT	TRBV11-2	TRBJ1-1	few	-
CASSLVAGPDTQYF	TGTGCCAGCAGCTTAGTAGCGGGACCAGATACGCAGTATTTT	TRBV7-2	TRBJ2-3	few	TRBD2
CSVEKGNTEAFF	TGCAGCGTTGAAAAAGGGAACACTGAAGCTTTCTTT	TRBV29-1	TRBJ1-1	-	-
CASKGILAKNIQYF	TGTGCCTCCAAGGGCATTCTAGCCAAAAACATTCAGTACTTC	TRBV21-1	TRBJ2-4	-	-
CSASLQGYGYTF	TGCAGCGCTAGCCTACAGGGCTATGGCTACACCTTC	TRBV29-1	TRBJ1-2	few	-
CASSSTSGAGDTQYF	TGTGCCAGCAGTTCCACTAGCGGGGCCGGAGATACGCAGTATTTT	TRBV27	TRBJ2-3	once	TRBD2
CASRLSGELFF	TGCGCCAGCCGGTTAAGCGGGGAGCTGTTTTTT	TRBV5-1	TRBJ2-2	-	-
CASSRRAPSGTTYEQYF	TGTGCCAGCAGCCGGAGAGCACCCAGCGGGACAACCTACGAGCAGTACTTC	TRBV7-8	TRBJ2-7	many	-
CSGGESIYGYTF	TGCAGCGGAGGGGAGTCGATCTATGGCTACACCTTC	TRBV29-1	TRBJ1-2	-	-
CAAGLAEYEQYF	TGTGCCGCCGGCCTTGCGGAATACGAGCAGTACTTC	TRBV28	TRBJ2-7	few	-
CASSFIGQPETNYGYTF	TGTGCCAGCAGCTTCATAGGACAGCCGGAGACGAACTATGGCTACACCTTC	TRBV7-8	TRBJ1-2	few	-
CASRPPGQGTYEQYF	TGTGCCAGCAGACCCCCGGGACAGGGGACCTACGAGCAGTACTTC	TRBV6-6	TRBJ2-7	few	TRBD1
CASSHEYRTHTEAFF	TGCGCCAGCAGTCACGAGTACCGAACTCACACTGAAGCTTTCTTT	TRBV23-1	TRBJ1-1	-	-
CASSPLERLSSYNEQFF	TGTGCCAGCAGTCCCCTCGAGCGGTTGAGCTCCTACAATGAGCAGTTCTTC	TRBV28	TRBJ2-1	-	-
CASTLGNEQFF	TGTGCCAGCACCTTGGGGAATGAGCAGTTCTTC	TRBV27	TRBJ2-1	-	-
CAWSVRIIGVRNIQYF	TGTGCCTGGAGTGTACGGATCATAGGGGTGCGGAACATTCAGTACTTC	TRBV30	TRBJ2-4	-	-
CASRPAGGWYNEQFF	TGTGCCAGCAGGCCCGCCGGGGGATGGTACAATGAGCAGTTCTTC	TRBV6-1	TRBJ2-1	-	-
CASSLGGGDNEQFF	TGTGCCAGCAGTTTAGGGGGAGGTGACAATGAGCAGTTCTTC	TRBV27	TRBJ2-1	-	-
CASTPGPRGTNSNTGELFF	TGCGCCAGCACCCCCGGTCCCAGGGGAACTAATTCGAACACCGGGGAGCTGTTTTTT	TRBV23-1	TRBJ2-2	-	-
CASSIAGGPSVEQFF	TGTGCCAGCAGTATAGCGGGAGGGCCCTCGGTGGAGCAGTTCTTC	TRBV13	TRBJ2-1	-	TRBD2
CASSIGGPMGNEQYF	TGTGCCAGTAGTATAGGCGGACCCATGGGGAACGAGCAGTACTTC	TRBV19	TRBJ2-7	few	-
CASSLVPLAGHTQYF	TGTGCCAGCAGCTTAGTTCCCCTAGCGGGACACACGCAGTATTTT	TRBV7-2	TRBJ2-3	-	TRBD2
CASSSPSRTEAFF	TGTGCCAGCAGTTCACCATCCCGCACTGAAGCTTTCTTT	TRBV6-5	TRBJ1-1	medium-sized	-